This TCR beta chain was profiled in a study of cytomegalovirus exposure and HLA in healthy donors. Use of 60 Vbeta and 13 Jbeta primers characterized the PCR. Clones were sequenced by immunoSEQ multiplex PCR, and TCRdb holds only the in-frame ones, with some missing. There are roughly 170,000 clones in the sample; 84% occur only once, and 1% to 1.5% lies in the top ten. This clone has just a few counts. There are 13 residues in the CDR3. Per the germline V gene, CDR1 is SGDLS and CDR2 is YYNGEE. Trimming took 3 bases from V and 0 from J, leaving 6 bases between them. The chain has TRBV9 and TRBJ1-1; possible D gene TRBD1, 5 bases. Sequencing used PBMCs. This receptor was obtained from a girl aged 2 to 10 in good health and CMV-seropositive. CDR3 loop: CASSAGLNTEAFF. The CDR3 DNA reads TGTGCCAGCAGCGCAGGGTTGAACACTGAAGCTTTCTTT.